This TCR beta chain was captured in a study of shared clonotypes between healthy human individuals. About the research overall: Three CD4 naive, three CD4 memory, two CD8 naive and one CD8 memory plate were used per donor. Findings and caveats of the study: The study found lower generation probabilities in non-shared clonotypes than in those shared by all four donors.

Trimming removed 4 bases at V and 8 bases at J, with 9 bases between. The germline V gene has CDR1 SGHVS and CDR2 FNYEAQ. The CDR3 spans 12 residues. This clone was observed many times. Its matching antigen is unknown. Assay runs were performed at deep level. Profiled with immunoSEQ multiplex PCR; TCRdb holds only in-frame clones, not every one. The table has 850,000 to 1,200,000 clones, approximately 70% seen once. The sequence came from a man between 18 and 35 years old in good health. The gene calls are TRBV7-6 and TRBJ2-1; D possibly corresponds to TRBD1 (6 bases). The sequenced sample consisted of memory CD4+ T cells sorted from blood. Subset of the sample: CD45RA-negative fraction. This CDR3 reads CASSYNRDEQFF. The CDR3 bases are TGTGCCAGCAGCTACAACAGGGATGAGCAGTTCTTC. The full variable domain, rest sourced from reference TRBV7-6 and TRBJ2-1, is GAGVSQSPRYKVTKRGQDVALRCDPISGHVSLYWYRQALGQGPEFLTYFNYEAQQDKSGLPNDRFSAERPEGSISTLTIQRTEQRDSAMYRCASSYNRDEQFFGPGTRLTVL.